The 11 T cell receptor beta chains below come from one sample, sequenced in a study of blood T cell repertoires in COVID-19. Assay: immunoSEQ multiplex PCR; the TCRdb copy retains only in-frame clones and omits some. The table includes about 150,000 clones, 70% to 85% detected once. Sequenced input: peripheral blood. Source of these receptors: a man in his fifties or sixties with COVID-19, enrolled during active disease.

The chain combines TRBV9 with TRBJ1-4, with D possibly matching TRBD1 (5 bases). Trimming removed 3 bases at V and 5 bases at J, with 11 bases between. Germline values: CDR1 SGDLS, CDR2 YYNGEE. The CDR3 covers 14 residues. The CDR3: CASSATGGNEKLFF. The CDR3 DNA reads as TGTGCCAGCAGCGCAACAGGTGGGAATGAAAAACTGTTTTTT.

This clone was observed once. The V gene is TRBV28, the J gene TRBJ2-7; TRBD2 agrees at 16 bases. Germline V gives CDR1 MDHEN, CDR2 SYDVKM. J gave up 6 bases and V 7 bases, and 12 bases lay outside the gene matches. The CDR3 extends over 17 amino acids. The CDR3 bases are TGTGCCAGCACCGGCGGGACTAGCGGGGGGGTGGCGGGCGAGCAGTACTTC. It translates to CASTGGTSGGVAGEQYF.

The rearrangement links TRBV18 to TRBJ2-1; D remains ambiguous. V was cut by 2 bases and J by 6 bases, with 11 bases left in between. The CDR3 runs to 14 residues. CDR1 KGHSH and CDR2 LQKENI come from the germline V gene. The CDR3 DNA sequence: TGTGCCAGCTCACCAGCGATGGTACCCAATGAGCAGTTCTTC. This translates into CASSPAMVPNEQFF.

This rearrangement joins TRBV18 to TRBJ2-2; TRBD2 might be the D (5 bases). The CDR3 is 15 amino acids. Germline V gene sequence: CDR1 KGHSH, CDR2 LQKENI. Trimming pared 0 bases from V and 6 bases from J, leaving 11 bases between. The DNA of the CDR3 is TGTGCCAGCTCACCACCCACACCCGGGGCCGGGGAGCTGTTTTTT. Translation: CASSPPTPGAGELFF.

The chain combines TRBV4-3 with TRBJ2-7; possible D gene TRBD1, 5 bases. V was shortened by 0 bases and J by 3 bases, with 15 bases between the two germline ends. Germline V gene lookup returns CDR1 LGHNA and CDR2 YSLEER. The CDR3 consists of 16 residues. Here the CDR3 DNA reads TGCGCCAGCAGCCAAGAGCAGGACCTCAGGGTCTACGAGCAGTACTTC. Protein sequence: CASSQEQDLRVYEQYF.

V and J are TRBV4-3 and TRBJ2-5, with 8 bases lining up with TRBD2. V was clipped by 0 bases and J by 4 bases; unmatched bases: 10. Germline V lookup: CDR1 LGHNA, CDR2 YSLEER. The CDR3 has 17 residues. In DNA, the CDR3 is TGCGCCAGCAGCCAAGATCTACCGGGACTAGGTTCAGAGACCCAGTACTTC. This translates into CASSQDLPGLGSETQYF.

V usage is TRBV4-3 and J usage is TRBJ1-2; 9 positions agree with TRBD1. CDR3 length: 16 amino acids. CDR1 and CDR2 from the germline V gene are LGHNA and YSLEER. After removal of 4 bases from V and 7 bases from J, the junction contained 13 bases not matched to a gene. Here the CDR3 reads CASSPRTGASSGGYTF. In DNA form, the CDR3 reads TGCGCCAGCAGCCCCCGGACAGGGGCCTCTTCGGGTGGCTACACCTTC.

The gene calls are TRBV2 and TRBJ2-7; D is perhaps TRBD1 (6 bases). The CDR3 is 13 amino acids. Deletions cut 3 bases from V and 5 bases from J, with 11 bases between. Germline V lookup: CDR1 SNHLY, CDR2 FYNNEI. CDR3 sequence (DNA): TGTGCCAGCAGTGATAGGGGGTGGGACGAGCAGTACTTC. Translating it yields CASSDRGWDEQYF.

The count of this clone is one. V is TRBV28 and J is TRBJ1-1; D gene uncertain. In germline, CDR1 is MDHEN, CDR2 SYDVKM. Trimming left V 6 bases short and J 3 bases short, with 14 bases between. The CDR3 contains 14 residues. The CDR3 sequence: CASSRRRIDTEAFF. The CDR3 DNA is TGTGCCAGCAGCCGTCGGAGAATTGACACTGAAGCTTTCTTT.

The chain recombines TRBV6-5 with TRBJ1-5; D not certain. Germline CDR1 MNHEY, CDR2 SVGAGI. V was pared by 10 bases and J by 1 base, with 14 bases between. This CDR3 spans 14 amino acids. The CDR3 nucleotides read TGTGCCACCAGGCCGGGGTACAGCAATCAGCCCCAGCATTTT. Its protein product is CATRPGYSNQPQHF.

This chain connects TRBV7-6 to TRBJ2-1; D remains unclear. With 1 base removed from V and 6 bases from J, the gap between germline ends came to 13 bases. Germline values: CDR1 SGHVS, CDR2 FNYEAQ. The CDR3 is made up of 15 amino acids. The CDR3 loop reads CASSLEQSARNEQFF. CDR3 sequence (DNA): TGTGCCAGCAGCTTAGAACAGTCGGCTCGCAATGAGCAGTTCTTC.